Listed below are T cell receptor beta chains from one sample, sequenced in a study of shared clonotypes between healthy human individuals. Profiling relied on immunoSEQ multiplex PCR, and the TCRdb table lists in-frame clones only, not all of them. Here the sample spans 1.5 million to 1.9 million clones, approximately 98% being singletons. What was sequenced was naive CD4+ T cells sorted from blood. These receptors all come from a man younger than 40 in good health. Both conserved end residues are part of each CDR3. The D gene is left open where the match is weak. Rows may omit the clone size; those that give it use once, few, many or a size class.

D,J,size,V,DNA,CDR3
NA,TRBJ1-4,NA,TRBV28,TGTGCCAGCAGTTTAACTGGAGGTGATGAAAAACTGTTTTTT,CASSLTGGDEKLFF
NA,TRBJ2-3,once,TRBV11-3,TGTGCCAGCAGCTTGGGGGGAACAGATACGCAGTATTTT,CASSLGGTDTQYF
NA,TRBJ1-2,once,TRBV5-1,TGCGCCAGCAGCTTGGCCGGGGGCAGGGGCGGCTATGGCTACACCTTC,CASSLAGGRGGYGYTF
NA,TRBJ2-7,NA,TRBV5-1,TGCGCCAGCAGCTTGAATGCTCCCAGCGCGGGCTACGAGCAGTACTTC,CASSLNAPSAGYEQYF
NA,TRBJ1-1,NA,TRBV30,TGTGCCTGGAGTAGCCAGCGGAACACTGAAGCTTTCTTT,CAWSSQRNTEAFF
TRBD2,TRBJ2-1,NA,TRBV2,TGTGCCAGCAAGGCACTAGCGGGATGGTCCTACAATGAGCAGTTCTTC,CASKALAGWSYNEQFF
TRBD1,TRBJ2-5,NA,TRBV10-1,TGCGCCAGCAGCACCGTCGGACAGGGGCCGAAGGAGACCCAGTACTTC,CASSTVGQGPKETQYF
NA,TRBJ1-3,NA,TRBV10-1,TGCGCCAGCAGTGGAACCGGGACGGCACAAAACACCATATATTTT,CASSGTGTAQNTIYF
TRBD2,TRBJ2-1,NA,TRBV19,TGTGCCAGTACCGCGACTAGCGGGAGGCCTCAGTTCTTC,CASTATSGRPQFF
TRBD2,TRBJ2-1,NA,TRBV5-1,TGCGCCAGCAGCTTAGGACTAGCGGGAGGGTTTTCCTACAATGAGCAGTTCTTC,CASSLGLAGGFSYNEQFF
TRBD2,TRBJ2-1,NA,TRBV5-8,TGTGCCAGCAGCTTTCTAGCGGTAACATACAATGAGCAGTTCTTC,CASSFLAVTYNEQFF
NA,TRBJ2-7,once,TRBV6-1,TGTGCCAGCAGCGGCCAGGGAAGCTCCTACGAGCAGTACTTC,CASSGQGSSYEQYF
TRBD1,TRBJ2-7,NA,TRBV18,TGTGCCAGCTCACCCCCCGGGACAGGGGGTTACGAGCAGTACTTC,CASSPPGTGGYEQYF
NA,TRBJ2-7,NA,TRBV6-6,TGTGCCAGCAGTTACACCTACGAGCAGTACTTC,CASSYTYEQYF
TRBD2,TRBJ2-1,NA,TRBV27,TGTGCCAGCAGGCGGGGACTAGCGCGTTACAATGAGCAGTTCTTC,CASRRGLARYNEQFF
NA,TRBJ2-3,NA,TRBV10-1,TGCGCCAGCAGGCCGGGACTTTCCACAGATACGCAGTATTTT,CASRPGLSTDTQYF
TRBD1,TRBJ1-2,NA,TRBV9,TGTGCCAGCAGCGGTAGGGACAGGACGAACTATGGCTACACCTTC,CASSGRDRTNYGYTF
NA,TRBJ2-1,NA,TRBV7-9,TGTGCCAGCAGCTTGCTAGCTGAGCAGTTCTTC,CASSLLAEQFF
TRBD1,TRBJ1-1,NA,TRBV9,TGTGCCAGCAGCTTCACAGGGGGCTCGAACACTGAAGCTTTCTTT,CASSFTGGSNTEAFF
TRBD1,TRBJ2-5,NA,TRBV5-6,TGTGCCAGCAGCTCGCTTGACAGGGAAAGTATGACCCAGTACTTC,CASSSLDRESMTQYF
NA,TRBJ2-7,NA,TRBV7-9,TGTGCCAGCAGCTGGACGGGTTACGAGCAGTACTTC,CASSWTGYEQYF
NA,TRBJ2-1,NA,TRBV9,TGTGCCAGCAGCACTAACGGGGACGATGAGCAGTTCTTC,CASSTNGDDEQFF
NA,TRBJ2-1,NA,TRBV7-9,TGTGCCAGCAGCCCTAGTAGGACTAAACGGTCCTACAATGAGCAGTTCTTC,CASSPSRTKRSYNEQFF
NA,TRBJ2-1,NA,TRBV29-1,TGCAGCGTTGAGGGGTCTAGTAGCTCCTACAATGAGCAGTTCTTC,CSVEGSSSSYNEQFF